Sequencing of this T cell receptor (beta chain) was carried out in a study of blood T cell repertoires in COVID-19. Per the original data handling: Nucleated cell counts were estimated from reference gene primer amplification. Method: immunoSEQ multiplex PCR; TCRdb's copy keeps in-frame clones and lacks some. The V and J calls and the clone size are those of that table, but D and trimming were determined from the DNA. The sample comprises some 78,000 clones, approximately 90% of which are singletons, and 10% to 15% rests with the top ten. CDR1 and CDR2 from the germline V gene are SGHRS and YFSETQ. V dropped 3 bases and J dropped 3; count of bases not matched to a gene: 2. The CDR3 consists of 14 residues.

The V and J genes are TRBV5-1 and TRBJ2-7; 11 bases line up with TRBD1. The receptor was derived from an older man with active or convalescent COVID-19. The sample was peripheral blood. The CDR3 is CASSSGTGGYEQYF. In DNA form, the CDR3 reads TGCGCCAGCAGCTCCGGGACAGGGGGCTACGAGCAGTACTTC. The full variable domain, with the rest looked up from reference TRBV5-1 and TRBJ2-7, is KAGVTQTPRYLIKTRGQQVTLSCSPISGHRSVSWYQQTPGQGLQFLFEYFSETQRNKGNFPGRFSGRQFSNSRSEMNVSTLELGDSALYLCASSSGTGGYEQYFGPGTRLTVT.